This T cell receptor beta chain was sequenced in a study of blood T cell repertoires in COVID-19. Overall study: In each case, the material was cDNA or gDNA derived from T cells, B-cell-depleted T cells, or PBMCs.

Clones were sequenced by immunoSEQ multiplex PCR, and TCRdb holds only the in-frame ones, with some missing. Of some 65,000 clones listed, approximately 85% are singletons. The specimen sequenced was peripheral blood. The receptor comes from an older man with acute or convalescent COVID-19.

The CDR3 is CASSYSRGGTEAFF. Here the CDR3 DNA reads TGTGCCAGCAGTTACTCACGGGGTGGTACTGAAGCTTTCTTT. J is TRBJ1-1 and V is TRBV6-5; no definite D call. The CDR3 spans 14 residues. Per the germline V gene, CDR1 is MNHEY and CDR2 is SVGAGI. V was shortened by 0 bases and J by 5 bases, with 10 bases between the two germline ends.